Below are 6 T cell receptor beta chains sequenced from a single sample in a study of control samples from healthy donors and cancer patients. The method was immunoSEQ multiplex PCR; TCRdb's version includes in-frame clones alone and lacks a portion of them. Of 260,000 or so clones in the sample, over 75% were seen once. Source material: PBMCs. The source of these receptors is a woman aged 55-69 years with lung cancer.

This sequence joins TRBV30 and TRBJ1-3; D unresolved. Germline-derived CDR1 and CDR2 are GTSNPN and SVGIG (reference sequence). Trimming took off 0 bases at V and 0 bases at J, with 3 bases between the two ends. CDR3 length: 13 amino acids. The CDR3 loop is CAWSVISGNTIYF. CDR3 bases: TGTGCCTGGAGTGTAATCTCTGGAAACACCATATATTTT.

This clone appeared a few times. The CDR3 protein is CASSHLRQGRGTEAFF. CDR3 sequence (DNA): TGTGCCAGCAGCCATCTAAGACAGGGGCGAGGGACTGAAGCTTTCTTT. The rearrangement joins TRBV4-2 to TRBJ1-1, with TRBD1 identical over 8 bases. The CDR3 has 16 residues. The ends lost 3 bases at V and 5 bases at J; junction bases unmatched: 11. Germline V gene lookup returns CDR1 LGHNA and CDR2 YNFKEQ.

A note on this clone: In the same sample, other DNA sequences code for this CDR3. The V call is TRBV5-1, the J call TRBJ2-1, with 8 bases lining up with TRBD2. The trim removed 0 bases at V and 4 bases at J, leaving 3 bases unmatched. CDR1 and CDR2 (germline): SGHRS, YFSETQ. CDR3 length: 15 residues. CDR3 amino acids: CASSLGGGSYNEQFF. As DNA, the CDR3 is TGCGCCAGCAGCTTGGGCGGGGGGTCTTACAATGAGCAGTTCTTC.

This clone was counted a few times. CDR3 sequence reads: CASKLAGASTDTQYF. The DNA of the CDR3 is TGTGCCAGCAAATTAGCGGGGGCTAGCACAGATACGCAGTATTTT. The chain employs TRBV6-5 and TRBJ2-3; 9 positions agree with TRBD2. CDR1 is MNHEY, CDR2 SVGAGI, per germline. Unmatched junction bases numbered 5, after V lost 7 bases and J lost 0 bases. CDR3 length equals 15 residues.

The gene calls are TRBV6-5 and TRBJ1-1; maybe TRBD1 (5 bases). V was cut by 6 bases and J by 1 base, with 12 bases left in between. This CDR3 has 14 amino acids. Germline-derived CDR1 and CDR2 are MNHEY and SVGAGI. The CDR3 DNA reads TGTGCCAGCAGCAAACTCAGGGAGAACACTGAAGCTTTCTTT. Its translation is CASSKLRENTEAFF.

The chain recombines TRBV24-1 with TRBJ1-2, with TRBD1 matching over 8 bases. From germline, CDR1 is KGHDR and CDR2 SFDVKD. CDR3 size: 17 residues. V trimming: 5 bases; J trimming: 2 bases; junction bases outside the gene matches: 12. The CDR3 sequence: CATSGYIGQGLNYGYTF. CDR3 in DNA: TGTGCCACCAGTGGATACATCGGACAGGGATTAAACTATGGCTACACCTTC.